Included here is one T cell receptor beta chain sequence, with context. This clonotype was seen repeatedly, ten times or more. This receptor's antigen is unknown. Within one base of it there is no much larger clone, and no base qualities were kept. The library was obtained by PCR. The sequencing machine was a NextSeq 500. Bulk TCR libraries were prepared as previously described, using TCR primers listed in Table S5. Total RNA was purified with the Qiagen AllPrep DNA/RNA kit. Before analysis, reads from multiple sequencing runs of the same library were pooled. Turning to the authors' computational methods: Reads were retained only if the reads had an exact TCR constant sequence, and the retained reads were trimmed to 150 nt and grouped according to their 12-nt molecular barcodes. Within each barcode group, reads were sub-clustered at a 15% Levenshtein threshold, and quality-weighted consensus sequences were built per RNA molecule. Non-functional sequences were removed, as were lower-count sequences one edit away from another. Based on a fit of two negative binomial distributions, barcode sub-clusters having less than 20% of the maximum read count were discarded. The raw public reads went through TCRdb reprocessing: fastp at Q25, MiXCR clone calling, in-frame beta chains kept. When rows share a CDR3 protein, they turn into one entry using the most common DNA and genes. The V and J calls come from TCRdb's annotation, not from the publication. This sample gives tens of thousands of distinct CDR3 sequences in total; about 24% of them show up just once. The ten largest clonotypes hold around 0.97% of the sample.

These data originate in a study of molecular identifiers for immune sequencing clone quantification (dated by TCRdb to the late 2010s). Background on the whole study: For a replicate experiment, RNA from around 20,000 or 99,000 naive CD8 T cells was divided into five aliquots, of which four were sequenced. This methods study benchmarked molecular-identifier clustering-based TCR repertoire sequencing (MIDCIRS) and TCR RNA copy counting, using CD8 T cells to do so. General conclusions and limits of the study: Modeling estimated about 2.8 recovered TCR RNA copies per cell, compared with about 10 by digital PCR, which implies roughly 29% capture efficiency. The naive libraries included spiked-in Jurkat TCR RNA (about nine copies' worth), and this Jurkat TCR RNA is not part of the donor repertoire. Without barcode sub-clustering, chimeric consensus sequences inflated TCR diversity; chimeras reached as high as 47%. In CMV-specific effector cells, over 97% of molecules were held by clones above 20 RNA copies, whereas under 1% of molecules were held by such clones in naive cells. A single cell's worth of spiked-in Jurkat TCR RNA was reported detectable even among 750,000 to 1,000,000 naive CD8 T cells. The sizes of highly expanded clones could end up underestimated when identical TCR molecules share a barcode.

Naive CD8 T cell libraries were made from approximately 20,000 to 1,000,000 sorted cells using 10%, 30% or 50% of purified RNA. On a BD FACSAria II, naive CD8 T cells were FACS-sorted as CD8+CD4-CCR7+CD45RA+ and collected into RLT Plus buffer. To test detection sensitivity, Jurkat RNA equivalent to ten TCR copies was spiked into samples of roughly 20,000-1,100,000 naive CD8 T cells. CD8 T cells were enriched using RosetteSep CD8+ T Cell Enrichment Cocktail and Ficoll-Paque, and the enriched cells then underwent ACK red cell lysis. The sample consisted of naive CD8+ T cells from blood, with Jurkat cell RNA spiked in. The cell subset or site label corresponds to: FACS-sorted CD8+CD4-CCR7+CD45RA+ naive T cells. The clonotype originates from a human donor in good health. Some libraries in this study had Jurkat cell RNA spiked in.

The nucleotides read TGTGCCAGCAGCTTGGATTCGGTTCGGGACAGGGTTCTAAATGGCTACACCTTC. The encoded protein is CASSLDSVRDRVLNGYTF. The chain is made from TRBV5-4 and TRBJ1-2; 9 bases in between match TRBD1. The CDR3 runs 18 amino acids, cysteine and phenylalanine included. The DNA shown is the 54-base CDR3, in frame from base 1. The germline V gene (reference sequence) yields SGHNT for CDR1 and YYREEE for CDR2. Trimming takes 0 bases off V and 6 bases off J; junction bases not matched to a gene: 15.